This T cell receptor beta chain was sequenced for a study of beta chain features in type 1 diabetes. Concerning this clone: Its antigen remains unidentified. Other DNA sequences in this sample translate to the same CDR3.

The sequenced template was cDNA made from the entire isolated RNA. Profiling relied on immunoSEQ multiplex PCR, and the TCRdb table lists in-frame clones only, not all of them. The table lists 350,000 to 400,000 clones, approximately 16% of them singletons, with approximately 0.019% in the top ten. CDR1 and CDR2 from the germline V gene are SGHTA and FQGNSA. This CDR3 spans 11 amino acids. V lost 5 bases and J 1 base, leaving 3 bases between the germline ends. Study-wide findings and caveats: Researchers reported that naive, central memory and Treg TCRB repertoires appeared more similar in patients than in healthy donors.

The rearrangement joins TRBV7-2 to TRBJ2-7; D is unclear. The sequence was obtained from a woman younger than 30 in good health. Source material: naive CD4+ T cells from blood. DNA of the CDR3: TGTGCCAGCAGCCCTTCCTACGAGCAGTACTTC. Protein sequence: CASSPSYEQYF. Variable domain in full (rest from reference TRBV7-2 and TRBJ2-7): GAGVSQSPSNKVTEKGKDVELRCDPISGHTALYWYRQSLGQGLEFLIYFQGNSAPDKSGLPSDRFSAERTGGSVSTLTIQRTQQEDSAVYLCASSPSYEQYFGPGTRLTVT.